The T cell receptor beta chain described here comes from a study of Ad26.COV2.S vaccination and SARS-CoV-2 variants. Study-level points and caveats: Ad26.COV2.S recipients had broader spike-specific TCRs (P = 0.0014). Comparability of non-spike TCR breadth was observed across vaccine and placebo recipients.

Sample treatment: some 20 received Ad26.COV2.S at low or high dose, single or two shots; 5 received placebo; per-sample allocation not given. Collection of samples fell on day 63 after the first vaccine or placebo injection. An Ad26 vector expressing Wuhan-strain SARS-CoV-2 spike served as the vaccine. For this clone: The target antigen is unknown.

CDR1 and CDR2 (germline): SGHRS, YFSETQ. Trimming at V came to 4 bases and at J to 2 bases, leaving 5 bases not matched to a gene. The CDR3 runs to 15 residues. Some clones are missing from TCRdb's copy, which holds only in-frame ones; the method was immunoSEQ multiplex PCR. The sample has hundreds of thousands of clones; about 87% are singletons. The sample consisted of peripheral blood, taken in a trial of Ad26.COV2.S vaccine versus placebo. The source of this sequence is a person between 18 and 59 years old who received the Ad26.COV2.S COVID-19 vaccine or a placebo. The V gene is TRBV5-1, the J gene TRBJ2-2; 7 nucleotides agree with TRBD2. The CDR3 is CASSPGRGNTGELFF. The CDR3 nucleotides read TGCGCCAGCAGCCCTGGGAGGGGAAACACCGGGGAGCTGTTTTTT.